Listed here are 23 T cell receptor beta chains from one sample, sequenced in a study of control samples from healthy donors and cancer patients. Sequenced by immunoSEQ multiplex PCR; TCRdb stores in-frame clones only, minus some. The sample table includes about 190,000 clones. Sequenced: blood. These receptors were taken from a woman in her twenties or thirties in good health.

The chain carries TRBV9 and TRBJ1-1, with D possibly TRBD1 on 5 matching bases. The CDR3 has 16 amino acids. The germline V gene encodes CDR1 SGDLS and CDR2 YYNGEE. V was cut by 7 bases and J by 4 bases, with 23 bases left in between. The CDR3 nucleotides are TGTGCCAGCCCCTGTGCACGTGGCCCTGGGACCACTGAAGCTTTCTTT. Amino acid sequence: CASPCARGPGTTEAFF.

This chain uses TRBV3-1 (or the pseudogene TRBV3-2) with TRBJ2-3, with 10 bases matching TRBD2. Germline CDR1 and CDR2: LGHDT and YNNKEL (reference sequence). The CDR3 runs to 15 residues. J was trimmed by 4 bases and V by 2 bases; bases with no gene match: 3. The DNA for the CDR3 is TGTGCCAGCAGCCAACAACTAGCGGGGCCAGATACGCAGTATTTT. Residues: CASSQQLAGPDTQYF.

This sequence joins TRBV3-1 (or the pseudogene TRBV3-2) and TRBJ1-1; D gene unclear. Germline CDR1 is LGHDT and CDR2 is YNNKEL (reference sequence). V gave up 1 base and J gave up 7 bases, with 10 bases separating them. The CDR3 consists of 13 residues. The CDR3 loop reads CASSQVTGGEAFF. The DNA for the CDR3 is TGTGCCAGCAGCCAAGTAACTGGTGGTGAAGCTTTCTTT.

This chain links TRBV9 with TRBJ2-2; 11 positions agree with TRBD2. With 1 base clipped from V and 5 bases from J, the junction kept 1 base outside the gene matches. CDR1 is SGDLS and CDR2 is YYNGEE in the germline V gene. The CDR3 is 15 amino acids. CDR3 residues: CASSVSSGGTGELFF. As DNA, the CDR3 is TGTGCCAGCAGCGTATCTAGCGGGGGGACCGGGGAGCTGTTTTTT.

The genes are TRBV18 and TRBJ2-5; D is perhaps TRBD1 (7 bases). The germline V gene encodes CDR1 KGHSH and CDR2 LQKENI. This CDR3 contains 15 residues. The ends were cut back, 6 bases at V and 4 bases at J, with 18 bases in the middle. CDR3 nucleotides: TGTGCCAGCTCCCCTCAGGGGGGCCAGGGAGAGACCCAGTACTTC. Protein: CASSPQGGQGETQYF.

The chain employs TRBV6-2 or TRBV6-3 and TRBJ1-1; TRBD1 matches 7 bases. This CDR3 comprises 15 residues. The V segment lost 6 bases and the J segment 4 bases; nucleotides outside the gene matches: 11. The germline V gene has CDR1 MNHEY and CDR2 SVGEGT. CDR3 DNA: TGTGCCAGCAGCATCCACAGGGGAGAGGGCACTGAAGCTTTCTTT. Translating it yields CASSIHRGEGTEAFF.

The chain combines TRBV5-6 with TRBJ2-3; either TRBD1 or TRBD2 may fit D (5 bases each). Germline lookup yields CDR1 SGHDT and CDR2 YYEEEE. V lost 4 bases and J 5 bases, leaving 20 bases between the germline ends. CDR3 length: 16 residues. CDR3 region: CASSPTGRGGEDTQYF. CDR3 coding DNA: TGTGCCAGCAGCCCAACGGGGCGTGGAGGAGAAGATACGCAGTATTTT.

The rearrangement joins TRBV24-1 to TRBJ1-5; TRBD1 aligns across 7 bases. CDR1 KGHDR and CDR2 SFDVKD come from the germline V gene. Losses at the gene ends were 3 bases for V and 7 bases for J; bases not matched to a gene: 8. This CDR3 is 15 amino acids long. The CDR3 here is CATSDAAGGGQPQHF. CDR3 nucleotides: TGTGCCACCAGTGATGCCGCAGGGGGTGGCCAGCCCCAGCATTTT.

The chain recombines TRBV6-5 with TRBJ1-3, with unresolved D. The CDR3 is 16 residues long. Trimming pared 0 bases from V and 0 bases from J, leaving 9 bases between. Germline V gives CDR1 MNHEY, CDR2 SVGAGI. CDR3 in amino acids: CASSYSTGLSGNTIYF. CDR3 DNA: TGTGCCAGCAGTTACTCGACGGGTCTCTCTGGAAACACCATATATTTT.

The rearrangement joins TRBV5-1 to TRBJ1-2; 7 bases are a match to TRBD1. Losses at the gene ends were 0 bases for V and 2 bases for J; bases not matched to a gene: 4. The germline V gene encodes CDR1 SGHRS and CDR2 YFSETQ. The CDR3 runs 15 residues. In DNA form, the CDR3 reads TGCGCCAGCAGCTTGGAGGCGGGACAGAACTATGGCTACACCTTC. Protein product: CASSLEAGQNYGYTF.

The chain's CDR3 is CASSQVLGSSAGYTF. The DNA of the CDR3 is TGTGCCAGCAGCCAAGTTCTTGGTTCGTCTGCCGGCTACACCTTC. The rearrangement links TRBV14 to TRBJ1-2, with D hard to call. CDR3 length: 15 residues. V was shortened by 1 base and J by 8 bases, with 17 bases between the two germline ends. Germline CDR1 reads SGHDN; CDR2 reads FVKESK. Together with reference TRBV14 and TRBJ1-2, the CDR3 gives the full variable domain: EAGVTQFPSHSVIEKGQTVTLRCDPISGHDNLYWYRRVMGKEIKFLLHFVKESKQDESGMPNNRFLAERTGGTYSTLKVQPAELEDSGVYFCASSQVLGSSAGYTFGSGTRLTVV.

The CDR3 is CASRSRVYEQYF. The DNA for the CDR3 is TGTGCCAGCAGATCCAGGGTATACGAGCAGTACTTC. The rearrangement uses TRBV6-5 and TRBJ2-7; a weak D match, TRBD1 (5 bases). Germline V gene sequence: CDR1 MNHEY, CDR2 SVGAGI. V was trimmed by 6 bases and J by 4 bases, leaving 10 bases between them. The CDR3 is 12 residues long.

The V gene is TRBV6-5, the J gene TRBJ2-1, with D unclear. Per the germline V gene, CDR1 is MNHEY and CDR2 is SVGAGI. V was cut by 0 bases and J by 6 bases, with 6 bases left in between. The CDR3 contains 13 residues. CDR3 in amino acids: CASSYSPRNEQFF. CDR3 coding DNA: TGTGCCAGCAGTTACTCGCCCCGCAATGAGCAGTTCTTC.

The chain couples TRBV12-3 or TRBV12-4 to TRBJ2-1, with D perhaps TRBD1 (5 bases). This CDR3 contains 13 residues. Trimming took 1 base from V and 4 from J, leaving 5 bases between them. The CDR3 nucleotides are TGTGCCAGCAGTTTAGGACAGTACAATGAGCAGTTCTTC. Translating gives CASSLGQYNEQFF.

The gene calls are TRBV28 and TRBJ1-5; D not certain. The CDR3 sequence is 15 residues long. Germline V gene data show CDR1 as MDHEN and CDR2 as SYDVKM. Trimming stripped 5 bases from V and 0 bases from J, with 11 bases between. The CDR3 sequence is CASSIQDYSNQPQHF. In DNA form, the CDR3 reads TGTGCCAGCAGTATTCAGGATTATAGCAATCAGCCCCAGCATTTT.

V usage is TRBV4-1 and J usage is TRBJ1-3; D gene uncertain. This CDR3 has 16 amino acids. Trimming took off 1 base at V and 0 bases at J, with 10 bases between the two ends. CDR1 and CDR2 (germline): MGHRA, YSYEKL. CDR3 in DNA: TGCGCCAGCAGCCAAGGGGTATTCCTCTCTGGAAACACCATATATTTT. Protein: CASSQGVFLSGNTIYF.

The chain joins TRBV24-1 to TRBJ1-2; a weak D match, TRBD1 (5 bases). V gave up 7 bases and J gave up 8 bases, with 13 bases separating them. Germline V gene sequence: CDR1 KGHDR, CDR2 SFDVKD. The CDR3 is 12 amino acids. The CDR3 bases are TGTGCCACCAGGGGGGAGCGGGGAGGCTACACCTTC. This encodes CATRGERGGYTF.

Here the CDR3 reads CASSLVPLGGETQYF. The CDR3 region has the DNA TGTGCCAGCAGCTTAGTCCCACTCGGGGGGGAGACCCAGTACTTC. J is TRBJ2-5 and V is TRBV11-2; the match to TRBD2 covers 7 bases. Germline loops: CDR1 SGHAT, CDR2 FQNNGV. This CDR3 is built from 15 residues. V lost 1 base, J lost 5 bases, and 7 bases stayed unmatched.

The chain couples TRBV7-9 to TRBJ1-4; 7 bases line up with TRBD1. Losses at the gene ends were 6 bases for V and 8 bases for J; bases not matched to a gene: 12. CDR1 and CDR2 from the germline V gene are SEHNR and FQNEAQ (reference sequence). This CDR3 is 15 amino acids long. CDR3 loop: CASSRTGTEGEKLFF. The CDR3 DNA sequence: TGTGCCAGCAGTCGAACCGGGACAGAGGGAGAAAAACTGTTTTTT.

The CDR3 bases are TGTGCCAGCAGCTTCGGGACAGGGTGGTCTAACTATGGCTACACCTTC. Encoded protein: CASSFGTGWSNYGYTF. The chain combines TRBV7-8 with TRBJ1-2, with 9 nucleotides matching TRBD1. CDR1 is SGHVS, CDR2 FQNEAQ, per germline. J was trimmed by 0 bases and V by 3 bases; bases with no gene match: 5. This CDR3 region has 16 residues.

The chain carries TRBV5-4 and TRBJ1-6; D not resolved. Trimming stripped 0 bases from V and 8 bases from J, with 9 bases between. CDR1 is SGHNT and CDR2 is YYREEE in the germline V gene (reference sequence). The CDR3 is 14 residues long. The CDR3 loop reads CASSLGLADSPLHF. The CDR3 DNA reads TGTGCCAGCAGCTTGGGCTTAGCGGATTCACCCCTCCACTTT.

The V gene is TRBV6-2 or TRBV6-3, the J gene TRBJ1-5; no clear D. This CDR3 contains 13 residues. Per germline, CDR1 MNHEY and CDR2 SVGEGT. V lost 2 bases and J lost 5, with 7 bases in between. In nucleotides, the CDR3 is TGTGCCAGCAGTTACAGTTCTCATCAGCCCCAGCATTTT. It codes for CASSYSSHQPQHF.

This rearrangement joins TRBV27 to TRBJ1-6; D not certain. Germline values: CDR1 MNHEY, CDR2 SMNVEV (reference sequence). This CDR3 contains 13 residues. Trimming removed 4 bases from V and 8 bases from J, with 9 bases in between. The CDR3 spells CASSSRTYSPLHF. CDR3 sequence (DNA): TGTGCCAGCAGTTCCCGGACTTATTCACCCCTCCACTTT.